Following are 12 T cell receptor beta chains from one sample sequenced in a study of blood T cells in healthy people across ages. PCR was performed a second time for about 7 to 12 cycles using a sample-barcoded 5' primer and a J-beta primer mix. In TCRdb, the 5' RACE reads were re-called with MiXCR into one record per CDR3 protein. The sample yields some 860,000 distinct CDR3 sequences, roughly 50% seen once. The sample was blood. The source is a man aged 35-49 years in good health.

This clonotype showed up just a few times. V and J are TRBV5-1 and TRBJ2-5; 8 bases align to TRBD2. The CDR3 is made up of 16 amino acids. V lost 4 bases and J lost 1; bases outside the gene matches: 9. Germline lookup yields CDR1 SGHRS and CDR2 YFSETQ. CDR3 residues: CASSPERGPLQETQYF. The CDR3 nucleotides are TGCGCCAGCAGCCCTGAGCGGGGGCCACTCCAAGAGACCCAGTACTTC.

This sequence joins TRBV7-2 and TRBJ2-2; a possible D gene is TRBD1 (5 bases). Per the germline V gene, CDR1 is SGHTA and CDR2 is FQGNSA. The V gene lost 2 bases and the J gene lost 1 base, with 8 bases spanning the gap. This CDR3 is 15 amino acids long. CDR3 amino acids: CASSLIDRNTGELFF. CDR3 sequence (DNA): TGTGCCAGCAGCTTAATCGACAGGAACACCGGGGAGCTGTTTTTT.

This sequence joins TRBV12-3 or TRBV12-4 and TRBJ2-7, with TRBD1 matching 9 bases. J was trimmed by 1 base and V by 5 bases; bases with no gene match: 9. The CDR3 runs to 16 residues. CDR3 bases: TGTGCCAGCAGTCCCCCGGGACAGGGTTCGTCCTACGAGCAGTACTTC. This sequence encodes CASSPPGQGSSYEQYF.

This clonotype was recorded many times. The chain recombines TRBV11-2 with TRBJ2-3, with TRBD1 identical over 9 bases. With 5 bases clipped from V and 3 bases from J, the junction kept 15 bases outside the gene matches. From germline, CDR1 is SGHAT and CDR2 FQNNGV. CDR3 length: 18 residues. The CDR3 bases are TGTGCCAGCAGCCACGGTGGGACAGGGAGGTGGACGACAGATACGCAGTATTTT. Its protein product is CASSHGGTGRWTTDTQYF.

V usage is TRBV12-3 or TRBV12-4 and J usage is TRBJ1-1, with a possible D match to TRBD1 (6 bases). The V end was cut by 8 bases, the J end by 1 base, with 14 bases between. This CDR3 contains 14 residues. The CDR3 DNA sequence: TGTGCCAGCCGGGGGGCGGTGGCGAACACTGAAGCTTTCTTT. Amino acid sequence: CASRGAVANTEAFF.

The rearrangement uses TRBV15 and TRBJ1-1; D is unresolved. Germline V CDR1 and CDR2: LNHNV, YYDKDF (reference sequence). This CDR3 has 12 residues. Between the trimmed V and J ends, which lost 0 bases and 2 bases, there was a span of 1 base. The CDR3 region has the DNA TGTGCCACCAGCAGAGATAACACTGAAGCTTTCTTT. Translated: CATSRDNTEAFF.

The chain recombines TRBV29-1 with TRBJ2-2; D unresolved. The CDR3 has 14 residues. V lost 0 bases, J lost 1 base, and 6 bases lay in between. Germline V CDR1 and CDR2: SQVTM, ANQGSEA. The CDR3 DNA is TGCAGCGTTGAAGAAAGCCAGAACACCGGGGAGCTGTTTTTT. Translation: CSVEESQNTGELFF.

The chain couples TRBV6-2 or TRBV6-3 to TRBJ1-1; weak D call: TRBD1 (6 bases). The CDR3 has 15 residues. V lost 7 bases and J lost 0, with 15 bases in between. Per the germline V gene, CDR1 is MNHEY and CDR2 is SVGEGT. The CDR3 spells CASIFRGLVNTEAFF. In DNA form, the CDR3 reads TGTGCCAGCATTTTCAGGGGCTTGGTGAACACTGAAGCTTTCTTT.

The genes are TRBV27 and TRBJ2-5; 10 nucleotides line up with TRBD2. This CDR3 comprises 15 residues. V dropped 6 bases and J dropped 5; count of bases not matched to a gene: 9. Germline V gene lookup returns CDR1 MNHEY and CDR2 SMNVEV (reference sequence). The CDR3 reads CASSYSGLAMETQYF. The DNA of the CDR3 is TGTGCCAGCAGCTACTCGGGACTAGCGATGGAGACCCAGTACTTC.

This clonotype was seen a handful of times. CDR3 region: CASSSRDNEQYF. CDR3 nucleotides: TGTGCCAGCAGTTCGAGGGACAATGAGCAGTACTTC. The rearrangement links TRBV6-6 to TRBJ2-7; TRBD1 might be the D (6 bases). With 4 bases removed from V and 7 bases from J, the gap between germline ends came to 11 bases. The V gene's germline CDR1 is MNHNY and CDR2 SVGAGI (reference sequence). This CDR3 spans 12 amino acids.

Points on this clonotype: At one end the junction does not follow the germline gene, possibly because of a read error. The chain carries TRBV27 and TRBJ2-7; D possibly matches TRBD1 or TRBD2 (7 bases each). The V gene's germline CDR1 is MNHEY and CDR2 SMNVEV (reference sequence). This CDR3 contains 16 residues. The CDR3 loop is CVSSLSGGDSFREQYF. CDR3 coding DNA: TGTGTCAGCAGTTTATCTGGGGGGGACAGCTTCCGGGAGCAGTACTTC.

The chain is built from TRBV12-3 or TRBV12-4 and TRBJ2-3; TRBD1 agrees at 8 bases. The CDR3 length is 15 residues. V lost 4 bases and J lost 3; bases outside the gene matches: 6. The CDR3 sequence: CASSSSDRVTDTQYF. CDR3 sequence (DNA): TGTGCCAGCAGTTCCTCGGACAGGGTGACAGATACGCAGTATTTT.